This TCR beta chain comes out of a study of shared T cell receptors in the human thymus. The data were produced by immunoSEQ multiplex PCR, yet TCRdb's version contains in-frame clones alone and is incomplete. The data contain 700,000 or so clones, approximately 85% of them singletons. Germline loops: CDR1 LNHNV, CDR2 YYDKDF (reference sequence). This CDR3 contains 12 residues. Between the trimmed V and J ends, which lost 0 bases and 11 bases, there was a span of 11 bases. This sample was shared with a second study, whose subject was human thymus T cells. That paper notes: Corrective surgery for congenital heart defects was being performed on the healthy Finnish infants who were the donors. Thymic resections from corrective heart surgery supplied the tissue. V and J genes seemed to be used with bias in thymic and blood repertoires. Thymic repertoires overlap heavily among unrelated individuals, related research has reported.

Input material: thymocytes. The V call is TRBV15, the J call TRBJ2-7; D gene uncertain. The clonotype originates from a girl under three years old with a congenital heart defect. CDR3: CATSRDPREKYF. CDR3 DNA: TGTGCCACCAGCAGAGATCCCCGAGAGAAGTACTTC.